A selection of T cell receptor beta chains follows, all from one sample in a study of T cells in tuberculosis. Clones were read by immunoSEQ multiplex PCR, and TCRdb kept only the in-frame ones, dropping some. The sample contains 30,000 to 40,000 clones, about 97% of which appear only once. Material: PBMCs. The source is a donor aged 5-35 years with latent tuberculosis or without tuberculosis infection. Both conserved end residues are part of each CDR3. A D gene is named only where the DNA matches it firmly. Size tells how often a clone was seen (once, few, many) or the class of an expanded clone, and some rows leave it out.

abundance	j_gene	d_gene	v_gene	CDR3aa	CDR3nt
-	TRBJ1-1	TRBD1	TRBV29-1	CSVVATGGYTEAFF	TGCAGCGTTGTCGCGACAGGGGGATACACTGAAGCTTTCTTT
-	TRBJ1-5	-	TRBV7-8	CASSLERQPQHF	TGTGCCAGCAGCTTAGAGCGTCAGCCCCAGCATTTT
-	TRBJ2-1	TRBD2	TRBV27	CASSLSMTSGRGYNEQFF	TGTGCCAGCAGTTTATCTATGACTAGCGGGAGAGGGTACAATGAGCAGTTCTTC
-	TRBJ2-3	TRBD2	TRBV27	CASRGTTGTQYF	TGTGCCAGCAGGGGGACTACAGGTACGCAGTATTTT
-	TRBJ1-5	TRBD1	TRBV30	CAWSASRGTYSNQPQHF	TGTGCCTGGAGCGCGTCCAGGGGGACTTATAGCAATCAGCCCCAGCATTTT
-	TRBJ2-4	TRBD2	TRBV28	CASVRGGMENIQYF	TGTGCCAGCGTAAGGGGAGGGATGGAAAACATTCAGTACTTC
-	TRBJ1-2	-	TRBV7-2	CASSLDTGPRGYTF	TGTGCCAGCAGCTTGGATACAGGGCCCCGTGGCTACACCTTC
-	TRBJ1-2	-	TRBV30	CAWSSRGSGGYTF	TGTGCCTGGAGTAGTAGAGGGAGTGGGGGCTACACCTTC
-	TRBJ2-5	-	TRBV2	CASSVITAEAAQYF	TGTGCCAGCAGTGTCATAACCGCAGAAGCGGCCCAGTACTTC
-	TRBJ2-4	TRBD2	TRBV28	CASSSTPSTSGSYHIQYF	TGTGCCAGCAGTTCAACTCCTTCGACTAGCGGGAGTTATCACATTCAGTACTTC
-	TRBJ1-2	TRBD1	TRBV19	CASRDRGSNYGYTF	TGTGCCAGTAGGGACAGGGGTTCGAACTATGGCTACACCTTC
-	TRBJ2-1	TRBD2	TRBV5-1	CASSSGTTGGANEQFF	TGCGCCAGCAGCTCCGGGACTACGGGCGGAGCCAATGAGCAGTTCTTC
-	TRBJ2-5	-	TRBV29-1	CTIRGRETQYF	TGCACCATTAGGGGTCGAGAGACCCAGTACTTC
-	TRBJ1-3	TRBD1	TRBV6-5	CASGTGGNTIYF	TGTGCCAGCGGGACAGGTGGCAACACCATATATTTT
once	TRBJ1-1	-	TRBV29-1	CSVEARGAFF	TGCAGCGTTGAAGCCAGGGGAGCTTTCTTT
-	TRBJ2-3	-	TRBV5-1	CASRMRGRETDTQYF	TGCGCCAGCAGAATGCGGGGCCGCGAGACAGATACGCAGTATTTT
-	TRBJ1-1	-	TRBV10-2	CASRGTNTEAFF	TGCGCCAGCAGGGGCACGAACACTGAAGCTTTCTTT
-	TRBJ2-2	-	TRBV5-4	CASSSRLGTGELFF	TGTGCCAGCAGCTCAAGACTCGGCACCGGGGAGCTGTTTTTT
once	TRBJ2-7	TRBD2	TRBV5-1	CASSLVSGGGEQYF	TGCGCCAGCAGCTTGGTATCGGGGGGTGGCGAGCAGTACTTC
-	TRBJ2-6	TRBD1	TRBV18	CASSPRIGQGISGANVLTF	TGTGCCAGCTCCCCAAGGATCGGACAGGGAATCTCTGGGGCCAACGTCCTGACTTTC
-	TRBJ2-7	-	TRBV5-1	CASSTRQGGSEQYF	TGCGCCAGCAGCACCCGACAGGGAGGAAGCGAGCAGTACTTC
-	TRBJ1-2	TRBD1	TRBV2	CASIETRTGGHGYTF	TGTGCCAGCATCGAAACCAGGACAGGGGGGCATGGCTACACCTTC
-	TRBJ2-6	-	TRBV4-1	CASSRFDDRSSGANVLTF	TGCGCCAGCAGCCGCTTTGACGACAGGAGCTCTGGGGCCAACGTCCTGACTTTC
-	TRBJ2-5	-	TRBV4-1	CASSLGQTQETQYF	TGCGCCAGCAGCCTAGGACAGACCCAAGAGACCCAGTACTTC
-	TRBJ1-1	-	TRBV5-5	CASSLHLNTEAFF	TGTGCCAGCAGCTTGCATCTGAACACTGAAGCTTTCTTT
-	TRBJ2-7	TRBD1	TRBV5-5	CASSLDRVEQYF	TGTGCCAGCAGCCTAGACAGGGTCGAGCAGTACTTC
-	TRBJ2-7	-	TRBV9	CASSVAPGLYEQYF	TGTGCCAGCAGCGTAGCCCCGGGACTTTACGAGCAGTACTTC
-	TRBJ1-1	-	TRBV4-1	CASSQDLRPVNTEAFF	TGCGCCAGCAGCCAAGATTTACGTCCAGTGAACACTGAAGCTTTCTTT
-	TRBJ1-1	-	TRBV30	CAWSRDMNTEAFF	TGTGCCTGGAGCCGGGACATGAACACTGAAGCTTTCTTT
-	TRBJ1-4	-	TRBV5-6	CASTLGVGYEKLFF	TGTGCCAGCACCCTGGGAGTGGGGTACGAAAAACTGTTTTTT
-	TRBJ2-7	TRBD1	TRBV18	CASSLQTGDYEQYF	TGTGCCAGCTCACTACAGACAGGGGACTACGAGCAGTACTTC
-	TRBJ2-7	-	TRBV6-7	CASSYSKLFEQYF	TGTGCCAGCAGTTACTCGAAACTTTTCGAGCAGTACTTC
-	TRBJ2-7	-	TRBV28	CASSRRAPYEQYF	TGTGCCAGCAGTCGGAGGGCCCCCTACGAGCAGTACTTC
-	TRBJ1-1	TRBD1	TRBV10-3	CATLDRETEAFF	TGTGCCACCCTGGACAGGGAAACTGAAGCTTTCTTT
-	TRBJ1-2	TRBD1	TRBV27	CASRLYRDSLYGYTF	TGTGCCAGCAGGCTATATCGGGACAGCCTCTATGGCTACACCTTC
-	TRBJ2-2	TRBD1	TRBV2	CASSEFKGQANTGELFF	TGTGCCAGCAGTGAATTTAAGGGACAGGCGAACACCGGGGAGCTGTTTTTT
-	TRBJ2-5	-	TRBV19	CASSSLETQYF	TGTGCCAGTAGTTCGTTGGAGACCCAGTACTTC
-	TRBJ2-2	-	TRBV7-2	CASSLPTRTGELFF	TGTGCCAGCAGCTTACCGACAAGGACCGGGGAGCTGTTTTTT
-	TRBJ2-1	TRBD2	TRBV5-1	CASSGTRGVYNEQFF	TGCGCCAGCAGCGGGACCCGGGGGGTTTACAATGAGCAGTTCTTC
-	TRBJ2-7	-	TRBV28	CASSLSSEQYF	TGTGCCAGCAGTTTAAGCTCCGAGCAGTACTTC
-	TRBJ1-2	TRBD1	TRBV5-1	CASRGQTTNYGYTF	TGCGCCAGCCGGGGACAGACTACCAACTATGGCTACACCTTC
-	TRBJ2-3	TRBD2	TRBV7-3	CASSEGSGGDLDTQYF	TGTGCCAGCAGCGAAGGTAGCGGGGGGGATCTAGATACGCAGTATTTT
-	TRBJ2-3	TRBD2	TRBV30	CAWTHGLAGTLTDTQYF	TGTGCCTGGACTCACGGACTAGCGGGGACACTCACAGATACGCAGTATTTT
once	TRBJ2-1	-	TRBV7-8	CASSLFRGEQFF	TGTGCCAGCAGCTTATTCCGGGGTGAGCAGTTCTTC
few	TRBJ2-2	-	TRBV28	CASRTTGTTGELFF	TGTGCCAGCAGGACCACAGGGACCACCGGGGAGCTGTTTTTT
-	TRBJ1-5	-	TRBV5-8	CASSPRERSNQPQHF	TGTGCCAGCAGCCCCCGGGAGAGAAGCAATCAGCCCCAGCATTTT
-	TRBJ1-1	TRBD1	TRBV7-8	CASSLSGTANTEAFF	TGTGCCAGCAGCTTATCAGGGACAGCGAACACTGAAGCTTTCTTT
-	TRBJ2-7	TRBD2	TRBV28	CASSLLAGVNEQYF	TGTGCCAGCAGTTTACTAGCGGGAGTTAACGAGCAGTACTTC
-	TRBJ1-1	-	TRBV11-2	CASSFGGEAFF	TGTGCCAGCAGCTTCGGAGGGGAAGCTTTCTTT
-	TRBJ2-7	-	TRBV6-6	CASSYGEGGYEQYF	TGTGCCAGCAGTTACGGCGAAGGGGGCTACGAGCAGTACTTC
-	TRBJ2-7	TRBD1	TRBV25-1	CASRNRGSSYEQYF	TGTGCCAGCAGAAACAGGGGGAGCTCCTACGAGCAGTACTTC
few	TRBJ2-7	TRBD1	TRBV5-1	CASSPTGTEQYF	TGCGCCAGCAGCCCGACAGGGACCGAGCAGTACTTC
-	TRBJ2-5	-	TRBV2	CASREEQGWAETQYF	TGTGCCAGCAGGGAGGAACAGGGATGGGCAGAGACCCAGTACTTC